These T cell receptor beta chains were read from a single sample in a study of metastatic and nonmetastatic thyroid tumors. Using MiXCR, TCRdb reanalyzed the PCR reads. The sample has approximately 13,000 clones, approximately 23% seen once. Source material: adjacent normal tissue. The receptors shown here come from a female donor with papillary thyroid cancer or a benign thyroid nodule (not recorded which). Some clones in this sample may be carry-over from other donors' samples. Each CDR3 is given with its conserved first and last residue. The order of the fields is CDR3 protein, CDR3 DNA, clone size, D gene, J gene, V gene. D genes are given only for firm matches. Clone size appears in some rows only: once, few, many, or a class for an expanded clone.

CDR3: CASSPLQGGEKLFF
DNA: TGTGCCAGCAGCCCGTTACAGGGCGGTGAAAAACTGTTTTTT
size: many
D: -
J: TRBJ1-4
V: TRBV7-6

CDR3: CASSELGAFANTGELFF
DNA: TGCGCCAGCAGTGAGTTAGGCGCGTTCGCGAACACCGGGGAGCTGTTTTTT
size: few
D: -
J: TRBJ2-2
V: TRBV10-1

CDR3: CASSLVGNNNQPQHF
DNA: TGCGCCAGCAGCTTGGTAGGGAACAACAATCAGCCCCAGCATTTT
size: -
D: -
J: TRBJ1-5
V: TRBV5-1

CDR3: CAIIEGAEAFF
DNA: TGTGCCATCATTGAAGGGGCTGAAGCTTTCTTT
size: -
D: -
J: TRBJ1-1
V: TRBV10-3

CDR3: CASSEIGGGPFYEQYF
DNA: TGTGCCAGCAGCGAAATCGGGGGAGGGCCTTTCTACGAGCAGTACTTC
size: medium-sized
D: TRBD2
J: TRBJ2-7
V: TRBV6-1

CDR3: CSGPCGRVTYNEQFF
DNA: TGCAGCGGCCCTTGCGGGAGAGTGACCTACAATGAGCAGTTCTTC
size: -
D: TRBD2
J: TRBJ2-1
V: TRBV29-1

CDR3: CASSERGVYGYTF
DNA: TGTGCCAGCAGTGAGAGGGGTGTCTATGGCTACACCTTC
size: few
D: -
J: TRBJ1-2
V: TRBV6-1

CDR3: CAWRAGSTDTQYF
DNA: TGTGCCTGGAGGGCGGGGAGCACAGATACGCAGTATTTT
size: many
D: -
J: TRBJ2-3
V: TRBV30

CDR3: CASSPDSLQETQYF
DNA: TGTGCCAGCAGCCCGGACAGCCTCCAGGAGACCCAGTACTTC
size: few
D: -
J: TRBJ2-5
V: TRBV2

CDR3: CASGRESTEAFF
DNA: TGTGCCAGCGGACGGGAATCCACTGAAGCTTTCTTT
size: -
D: -
J: TRBJ1-1
V: TRBV6-1

CDR3: CASSRSGAVNTGELFF
DNA: TGTGCCAGCAGCCGCAGCGGGGCGGTGAACACCGGGGAGCTGTTTTTT
size: -
D: TRBD2
J: TRBJ2-2
V: TRBV11-2

CDR3: CSASASGGGEDTQYF
DNA: TGCAGTGCTAGTGCTAGCGGGGGGGGTGAAGATACGCAGTATTTT
size: few
D: TRBD2
J: TRBJ2-3
V: TRBV20-1

CDR3: CASSSGHSSYEQYF
DNA: TGCGCCAGCAGCTCTGGACATTCTTCCTACGAGCAGTACTTC
size: -
D: -
J: TRBJ2-7
V: TRBV5-1

CDR3: CASSNPLSGIHNEQFF
DNA: TGTGCCAGCAGTAACCCCCTTAGCGGGATCCACAATGAGCAGTTCTTC
size: -
D: TRBD2
J: TRBJ2-1
V: TRBV6-5

CDR3: CASSIEETQYF
DNA: TGTGCCAGCAGCATTGAAGAGACCCAGTACTTC
size: many
D: -
J: TRBJ2-5
V: TRBV11-3

CDR3: CSARDWDSPLHF
DNA: TGCAGTGCTAGAGATTGGGATTCACCCCTCCACTTT
size: -
D: -
J: TRBJ1-6
V: TRBV20-1

CDR3: CATSDRDRSSGNTIYF
DNA: TGTGCCACCAGTGATCGGGACAGGAGCTCTGGAAACACCATATATTTT
size: medium-sized
D: TRBD1
J: TRBJ1-3
V: TRBV24-1

CDR3: CASGLESGRYEQYF
DNA: TGTGCCAGCGGTTTGGAAAGCGGGAGGTACGAGCAGTACTTC
size: few
D: TRBD2
J: TRBJ2-7
V: TRBV27

CDR3: CASTVTGGYGYTF
DNA: TGTGCCAGCACGGTTACAGGGGGCTATGGCTACACCTTC
size: -
D: TRBD1
J: TRBJ1-2
V: TRBV6-4

CDR3: CASSFRDRLFGEQYF
DNA: TGTGCCAGCAGCTTCAGGGACAGGCTCTTTGGAGAGCAGTACTTC
size: many
D: TRBD1
J: TRBJ2-7
V: TRBV5-6

CDR3: CASSVGTGEDEQYF
DNA: TGTGCCAGCAGTGTCGGGACAGGGGAAGACGAGCAGTACTTC
size: few
D: TRBD1
J: TRBJ2-7
V: TRBV6-4

CDR3: CASSRGMLWLGLETQYF
DNA: TGCGCCAGCAGTAGGGGTATGCTGTGGCTTGGGCTGGAGACCCAGTACTTC
size: few
D: -
J: TRBJ2-5
V: TRBV10-2

CDR3: CASRPRGGGYNEQFF
DNA: TGTGCTAGCAGACCCCGCGGGGGAGGATACAATGAGCAGTTCTTC
size: many
D: TRBD2
J: TRBJ2-1
V: TRBV7-7

CDR3: CASSEAWPNEQFF
DNA: TGTGCCAGCAGTGAAGCTTGGCCCAATGAGCAGTTCTTC
size: few
D: -
J: TRBJ2-1
V: TRBV6-1

CDR3: CASRTGSTEAFF
DNA: TGCGCCAGTAGGACAGGGAGCACTGAAGCTTTCTTT
size: many
D: TRBD1
J: TRBJ1-1
V: TRBV5-1

CDR3: CASTPGTRNKLDTQYF
DNA: TGTGCCAGCACCCCGGGGACCCGGAATAAATTAGATACGCAGTATTTT
size: many
D: -
J: TRBJ2-3
V: TRBV28

CDR3: CASGPLDISEADTQYF
DNA: TGTGCTAGTGGCCCCCTCGACATCTCTGAGGCAGATACGCAGTATTTT
size: few
D: -
J: TRBJ2-3
V: TRBV12-5

CDR3: CASNSGTGGYYEQYF
DNA: TGCGCCAGCAATTCCGGGACAGGGGGCTACTACGAGCAGTACTTC
size: medium-sized
D: TRBD1
J: TRBJ2-7
V: TRBV5-1

CDR3: CATSDFGGRRSWYEQYF
DNA: TGTGCCACCAGTGATTTCGGAGGGAGAAGGTCGTGGTACGAGCAGTACTTC
size: once
D: -
J: TRBJ2-7
V: TRBV24-1

CDR3: CSARDRGLADYEQYF
DNA: TGCAGTGCTAGAGATCGGGGACTAGCGGACTACGAGCAGTACTTC
size: medium-sized
D: TRBD2
J: TRBJ2-7
V: TRBV20-1

CDR3: CASLLAGGSTDTQYF
DNA: TGTGCCAGCCTCCTAGCGGGAGGGAGCACAGATACGCAGTATTTT
size: medium-sized
D: TRBD2
J: TRBJ2-3
V: TRBV7-9